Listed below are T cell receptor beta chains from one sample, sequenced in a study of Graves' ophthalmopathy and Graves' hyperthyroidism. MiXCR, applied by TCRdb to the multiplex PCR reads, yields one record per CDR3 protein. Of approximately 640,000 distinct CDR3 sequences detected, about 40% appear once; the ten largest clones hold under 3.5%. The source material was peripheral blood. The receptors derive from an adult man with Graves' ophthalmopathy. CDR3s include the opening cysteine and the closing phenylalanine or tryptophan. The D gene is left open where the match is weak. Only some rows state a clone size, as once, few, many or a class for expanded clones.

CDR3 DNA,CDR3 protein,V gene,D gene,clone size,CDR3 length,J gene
TGTGCCAGTAGTACCTACGCGGGGGAAGATGAAAGAGTTCTCCACTTT,CASSTYAGEDERVLHF,TRBV19,-,-,16,TRBJ1-6
TGTGCCATCCAGGGACAGGGGCAAAATTCACCCCTCCACTTT,CAIQGQGQNSPLHF,TRBV10-3,TRBD1,many,14,TRBJ1-6
TGTGCCAGCAGCGTCTCCGGGACGGTGTACGAGCAGTACTTC,CASSVSGTVYEQYF,TRBV9,-,many,14,TRBJ2-7
TGCGCCAGCAACTCTCAGGGGACCCGTATCGGGGAGCTGTTTTTT,CASNSQGTRIGELFF,TRBV4-1,-,-,15,TRBJ2-2
TGCAGTGCTAGATCTGGGGAACAGCAGTACTTC,CSARSGEQQYF,TRBV20-1,-,few,11,TRBJ2-7
TGTGCCAGCAGACCTACAGGGAAGGCGGGAAACACCATATATTTT,CASRPTGKAGNTIYF,TRBV12-3/TRBV12-4,-,many,15,TRBJ1-3
TGTGCCAGCTCACCGGGACAGGGGCACTACGAGCAGTACTTC,CASSPGQGHYEQYF,TRBV18,TRBD1,few,14,TRBJ2-7
TGTGCCAGCAGCTCGACAGGGGGAAGTGATGAAGCTTTCTTT,CASSSTGGSDEAFF,TRBV6-2/TRBV6-3,TRBD1,many,14,TRBJ1-1
TGTGCCATCAGTGGGGACAAGGTTGGAAACACCATATATTTT,CAISGDKVGNTIYF,TRBV10-3,-,-,14,TRBJ1-3
TGTGCCAGCCGCGGCAGGCACCCCGAGCAGTACTTC,CASRGRHPEQYF,TRBV7-2,-,-,12,TRBJ2-7
TGTGCCATCAGTGCCAGCACAACAGGGGAAGGCTATGGCTACACCTTC,CAISASTTGEGYGYTF,TRBV10-3,TRBD1,-,16,TRBJ1-2
TGCAGCGTCGCACGACTAGCGACCCAAGAGACCCAGTACTTC,CSVARLATQETQYF,TRBV29-1,TRBD2,-,14,TRBJ2-5
TGTGCCAGCAGCGCTACAGGACAGGGGTTTAATGAAAAACTGTTTTTT,CASSATGQGFNEKLFF,TRBV6-5,TRBD1,few,16,TRBJ1-4
TGCAGTGCTCAAGAGGGGGGCACGGGCTACACCTTC,CSAQEGGTGYTF,TRBV20-1,-,many,12,TRBJ1-2
TGTGCCAGCAGCCAAACAGGGGCACCCTATAATTCACCCCTCCACTTT,CASSQTGAPYNSPLHF,TRBV12-3/TRBV12-4,TRBD1,many,16,TRBJ1-6
TGTGCCAGCAGTTCCGGGGGGTTTGGCTACACCTTC,CASSSGGFGYTF,TRBV27,-,few,12,TRBJ1-2
TGTGCCAGTAGCCAGGGGGCCCGGCAGACCCAGTACTTC,CASSQGARQTQYF,TRBV5-5,TRBD1,once,13,TRBJ2-5
TGTGCCAGCAGCGATCGGACAGGGCTTAATGAAAAACTGTTTTTT,CASSDRTGLNEKLFF,TRBV7-2,TRBD1,-,15,TRBJ1-4
TGTGCCAGCAGTGAAGTAGGGGGCGCCGAAAAACTGTTTTTT,CASSEVGGAEKLFF,TRBV2,TRBD1,many,14,TRBJ1-4
TGTGCCAGTAGTGCATTCCGGGGACAGAACACCGGGGAGCTGTTTTTT,CASSAFRGQNTGELFF,TRBV19,-,few,16,TRBJ2-2
TGTGCCAGCAGTGAACAGGGGAGGACCGGGGAGCTGTTTTTT,CASSEQGRTGELFF,TRBV25-1,-,many,14,TRBJ2-2
TGTGCCAGCAGCGCCCGCATCGGGACTAGCGGGAGGGCGTACGAGCAGTACTTC,CASSARIGTSGRAYEQYF,TRBV7-2,TRBD2,many,18,TRBJ2-7
TGTGCCAGCAGCCAACGACACGGGGAGCTGTTGGAGACCCAGTACTTC,CASSQRHGELLETQYF,TRBV7-9,-,-,16,TRBJ2-5
TGTGCCATCAGTGAGTCGGTCAGGGGGGCCGGAGAGACCCAGTACTTC,CAISESVRGAGETQYF,TRBV10-3,-,-,16,TRBJ2-5
TGTGCCAGCAGCTTGGAAGGTTGGGGTAATTCACCCCTCCACTTT,CASSLEGWGNSPLHF,TRBV5-5,-,many,15,TRBJ1-6
TGTGCCACCAGGCACAGGGAGCGCGGCTACACCTTC,CATRHRERGYTF,TRBV24-1,-,-,12,TRBJ1-2
TGTGCCAGTACACCGGGACAGGCGGATGGCTACACCTTC,CASTPGQADGYTF,TRBV18,TRBD1,few,13,TRBJ1-2
TGCAGTGCTAGAGACCTCTCGCGGGAGTTAGATACGCAGTATTTT,CSARDLSRELDTQYF,TRBV20-1,TRBD2,-,15,TRBJ2-3
TGTGCCAGCAGCACCTCCGGGACAGGGAAAGCTTTCTTT,CASSTSGTGKAFF,TRBV9,TRBD1,many,13,TRBJ1-1
TGCAGTGCTGGCTACAGGGTCCAAGAGACCCAGTACTTC,CSAGYRVQETQYF,TRBV20-1,-,many,13,TRBJ2-5
TGCAGCGTTGGCGGGAGTCCCTACGAGCAGTACTTC,CSVGGSPYEQYF,TRBV29-1,TRBD2,many,12,TRBJ2-7
TGTGCCAGCAGCAGACAGGGATCCCTCTATGGCTACACCTTC,CASSRQGSLYGYTF,TRBV12-3/TRBV12-4,TRBD1,many,14,TRBJ1-2
TGTGCCAGCAGTCCCGGACAGGTCGGAAACACCATATATTTT,CASSPGQVGNTIYF,TRBV27,TRBD1,-,14,TRBJ1-3
TGCAGCGTTGGATGGGGGGCTGCTAATGAGCAGTTCTTC,CSVGWGAANEQFF,TRBV29-1,-,once,13,TRBJ2-1
TGTGCCAGCAGTCCGACTGGGTCGAACACTGAAGCTTTCTTT,CASSPTGSNTEAFF,TRBV25-1,-,few,14,TRBJ1-1
TGTGCCAGCAGTGCGACTAGCGGGGGGGGGAGCTCCTACGAGCAGTACTTC,CASSATSGGGSSYEQYF,TRBV6-4,TRBD2,-,17,TRBJ2-7
TGTGCCATCACCCGCGGCGGGCGGGGGTACGAGCAGTACTTC,CAITRGGRGYEQYF,TRBV10-3,TRBD2,many,14,TRBJ2-7
TGTGCCAGCAGCCCGCTACTAGCTACTGGCGACGAGCAGTACTTC,CASSPLLATGDEQYF,TRBV7-2,-,-,15,TRBJ2-7
TGTGCCAGCATTGACAGACTCTATGGCTACACCTTC,CASIDRLYGYTF,TRBV25-1,-,-,12,TRBJ1-2
TGTGCCATCAGCACCGGGACAGGGCTCGGCGGGGAGCTGTTTTTT,CAISTGTGLGGELFF,TRBV10-3,TRBD1,many,15,TRBJ2-2
TGCGCCAGCAGCCAAGGACTCTTGTCCAGGGACGGTACCTACGAGCAGTACTTC,CASSQGLLSRDGTYEQYF,TRBV4-1,-,many,18,TRBJ2-7
TGTGCCAGCAGTTTCTCCGGGACAGGGAGTCCACCCCTCCACTTT,CASSFSGTGSPPLHF,TRBV7-8,TRBD1,-,15,TRBJ1-6
TGTGCCAGCTTCCGGGGGGGGACAGGGGCCAACTATGGCTACACCTTC,CASFRGGTGANYGYTF,TRBV12-3/TRBV12-4,TRBD1,few,16,TRBJ1-2
TGCAGTGCTAGGACCCTTTGGACAGCGAACACTGAAGCTTTCTTT,CSARTLWTANTEAFF,TRBV20-1,-,many,15,TRBJ1-1
TGCAGCGTTGGGGGACAGGCCGCGAACACCGGGGAGCTGTTTTTT,CSVGGQAANTGELFF,TRBV29-1,TRBD1,many,15,TRBJ2-2
TGTGCCAGCAGCGCTAGCAGGGGGTACACTGAAGCTTTCTTT,CASSASRGYTEAFF,TRBV9,TRBD1,-,14,TRBJ1-1
TGTGCCACCAGCAGTTTTAGAAGTAATCAGCCCCAGCATTTT,CATSSFRSNQPQHF,TRBV15,-,-,14,TRBJ1-5
TGTGCCAGCAGCCCCCTCGGACAGGTGAACACTGAAGCTTTCTTT,CASSPLGQVNTEAFF,TRBV7-9,TRBD1,many,15,TRBJ1-1
TGTGCCAGCAGCGTACACCCCCAAGAGACCCAGTACTTC,CASSVHPQETQYF,TRBV9,-,-,13,TRBJ2-5
TGCAGTGCTAGCCTCACGGGAGGCTACACCTTC,CSASLTGGYTF,TRBV20-1,-,few,11,TRBJ1-2